The 29 T cell receptor beta chains presented below share a single source sample, sequenced in a study of early T cells in non-severe SARS-CoV-2 infection. TCRdb re-called the 5' RACE reads with MiXCR, one entry per CDR3 protein. The table records some 98,000 distinct CDR3 sequences, approximately 17% of them present only once. Material: whole blood. The receptors shown here come from an adult who was a healthcare worker with PCR-confirmed SARS-CoV-2 infection or an uninfected control (not recorded which).

The gene calls are TRBV7-9 and TRBJ2-7; 9 bases map to TRBD1. CDR1 SEHNR and CDR2 FQNEAQ come from the germline V gene (reference sequence). This CDR3 contains 15 residues. Trimming at V came to 3 bases and at J to 3 bases, leaving 6 bases not matched to a gene. The CDR3 loop reads CASSFPGTGIYEQYF. The CDR3, as DNA: TGTGCCAGCAGCTTTCCCGGGACAGGGATCTACGAGCAGTACTTC.

This chain uses TRBV9 with TRBJ2-3; D ambiguous. From germline, CDR1 is SGDLS and CDR2 YYNGEE. V lost 0 bases and J lost 2, with 10 bases in between. The CDR3 consists of 15 residues. In DNA form, the CDR3 reads TGTGCCAGCAGCGTAGACCCTCCTATCACAGATACGCAGTATTTT. It is translated as CASSVDPPITDTQYF. The full variable domain, completed using reference TRBV9 and TRBJ2-3, is DSGVTQTPKHLITATGQRVTLRCSPRSGDLSVYWYQQSLDQGLQFLIQYYNGEERAKGNILERFSAQQFPDLHSELNLSSLELGDSALYFCASSVDPPITDTQYFGPGTRLTVL.

V and J are TRBV7-2 and TRBJ2-6; 8 bases map to TRBD1. The CDR3 has 18 residues. With 6 bases clipped from V and 0 bases from J, the junction kept 10 bases outside the gene matches. Germline V lookup: CDR1 SGHTA, CDR2 FQGNSA. CDR3 in DNA: TGTGCCAGCAGGGCCAGGGACAGGCCCTACTCTGGGGCCAACGTCCTGACTTTC. This sequence encodes CASRARDRPYSGANVLTF.

This chain connects TRBV7-2 to TRBJ2-7; no reliable D call. The ends were cut back, 5 bases at V and 0 bases at J, with 17 bases in the middle. The CDR3 length is 16 residues. Per germline, CDR1 SGHTA and CDR2 FQGNSA. The CDR3 region has the DNA TGTGCCAGCAGCCCTCGGAATTCCTTCTACTCCTACGAGCAGTACTTC. Translating gives CASSPRNSFYSYEQYF.

The chain combines TRBV11-2 with TRBJ2-1; D is unresolved. Germline CDR1 reads SGHAT; CDR2 reads FQNNGV. The CDR3 is made up of 12 amino acids. V lost 4 bases and J 3 bases, leaving 4 bases between the germline ends. CDR3: CASSSYYNEQFF. Here the CDR3 DNA reads TGTGCCAGCAGCTCCTACTACAATGAGCAGTTCTTC. Full variable domain (outside the CDR3, taken from reference TRBV11-2 and TRBJ2-1): EAGVAQSPRYKIIEKRQSVAFWCNPISGHATLYWYQQILGQGPKLLIQFQNNGVVDDSQLPKDRFSAERLKGVDSTLKIQPAKLEDSAVYLCASSSYYNEQFFGPGTRLTVL.

The gene calls are TRBV29-1 and TRBJ2-7; D call uncertain. Trimming stripped 4 bases from V and 0 bases from J, with 7 bases between. This CDR3 has 12 amino acids. In germline, CDR1 is SQVTM, CDR2 ANQGSEA. CDR3 amino acids: CSVAKSSYEQYF. Here the CDR3 DNA reads TGCAGCGTTGCCAAAAGCTCCTACGAGCAGTACTTC.

This clonotype has only a few counts. The genes are TRBV7-6 and TRBJ1-3, with D hard to call. The CDR3 spans 14 residues. V was cut by 4 bases and J by 2 bases, with 9 bases left in between. Germline V gene sequence: CDR1 SGHVS, CDR2 FNYEAQ. DNA for the CDR3: TGTGCCAGCAGCTCCCTAGAACCTGGAAACACCATATATTTT. It codes for CASSSLEPGNTIYF.

The V call is TRBV6-6, the J call TRBJ1-1; 7 bases are shared with TRBD1. This CDR3 is built from 16 residues. CDR1 is MNHNY and CDR2 is SVGAGI in the germline V gene (reference sequence). V shed 10 bases, J shed 1 base, and the junction held 15 bases outside the gene matches. CDR3 in DNA: TGTGCCAACAGACCCCGACAGGGTTTCTCGAACACTGAAGCTTTCTTT. Translation gives CANRPRQGFSNTEAFF.

This clonotype was seen ten or more times. The rearrangement joins TRBV5-1 to TRBJ2-5; the D gene is possibly TRBD2 (6 bases). The CDR3 length is 14 residues. Between the trimmed V and J ends, which lost 5 bases and 1 base, there was a span of 12 bases. Germline V lookup: CDR1 SGHRS, CDR2 YFSETQ. CDR3 amino acids: CASREPGLQETQYF. The CDR3 DNA reads as TGCGCCAGCAGAGAGCCGGGACTCCAAGAGACCCAGTACTTC.

This chain connects TRBV13 to TRBJ2-7; 11 bases map to TRBD2. The germline CDR1 and CDR2 sequences are PRHDT and FYEKMQ (reference sequence). The CDR3 spans 15 residues. Unmatched junction bases numbered 3, after V lost 5 bases and J lost 0 bases. For the CDR3, the DNA is TGTGCCAGCAGCGTCGGGACTAGCGGCTCCTACGAGCAGTACTTC. This translates into CASSVGTSGSYEQYF.

Written as DNA, the CDR3 is TGTGCCAGCAGTGTAAGGACGGGGCGGGAGTACTTC. Translating gives CASSVRTGREYF. The rearrangement joins TRBV28 to TRBJ2-7, with D perhaps TRBD1 or TRBD2 (5 bases each). The V end lost 5 bases, the J end lost 11 bases, and 16 bases lay between the germline ends. The CDR3 is made up of 12 amino acids. Germline CDR1 reads MDHEN; CDR2 reads SYDVKM.

This clonotype was detected many times. The chain is built from TRBV18 and TRBJ2-3, with TRBD2 identical over 15 bases. CDR1 and CDR2 (germline): KGHSH, LQKENI. The CDR3 contains 19 residues. Unmatched junction bases numbered 11, after V lost 4 bases and J lost 3 bases. The CDR3 DNA reads as TGTGCCAGCTCACGGCCATCCCGGACTAGCGGGAGGGGGACAGATACGCAGTATTTT. Amino acid sequence: CASSRPSRTSGRGTDTQYF.

The chain joins TRBV27 to TRBJ2-5; D might be TRBD2 (7 bases). Deletions cut 4 bases from V and 7 bases from J, with 13 bases between. Germline V gene data show CDR1 as MNHEY and CDR2 as SMNVEV (reference sequence). The CDR3 runs to 13 residues. The CDR3 coding sequence is TGTGCCAGCAGTTCGGTGCGGGGGCTGACCCAGTACTTC. It translates to CASSSVRGLTQYF.

This clonotype was observed a few times. V is TRBV12-3 or TRBV12-4 and J is TRBJ2-1; 10 bases fit TRBD2. The J segment lost 0 bases and the V segment lost 2 bases, leaving 13 bases of the junction unmatched. The CDR3 loop spans 20 amino acids. The CDR3 DNA reads TGTGCCAGCAGTTTACTGGTAGGACTAGCGGTTTTTAGCTCCTACAATGAGCAGTTCTTC. Its translation: CASSLLVGLAVFSSYNEQFF.

A note on this clonotype: The junction does not match germline at one end; this may be a read error. The chain carries TRBV20-1 and TRBJ2-1; TRBD2 aligns across 7 bases. This CDR3 comprises 14 residues. Germline CDR1 DFQATT, CDR2 SNEGSKA (reference sequence). Written as DNA, the CDR3 is TGCAGTGCCAGAGATGGGACTACATACAATGAGCAGTTCTTC. Protein: CSARDGTTYNEQFF.

This sequence joins TRBV7-9 and TRBJ1-2; the D is unclear. The ends were cut back, 6 bases at V and 3 bases at J, with 14 bases in the middle. The CDR3 contains 14 residues. Per germline, CDR1 SEHNR and CDR2 FQNEAQ (reference sequence). The CDR3 sequence: CASSSQAGYYGYTF. The CDR3 bases are TGTGCCAGCAGTTCCCAGGCTGGGTACTATGGCTACACCTTC. The complete variable domain, with remaining parts taken from reference TRBV7-9 and TRBJ1-2, reads DTGVSQNPRHKITKRGQNVTFRCDPISEHNRLYWYRQTLGQGPEFLTYFQNEAQLEKSRLLSDRFSAERPKGSFSTLEIQRTEQGDSAMYLCASSSQAGYYGYTFGSGTRLTVV.

This clonotype was counted a few times. The rearrangement joins TRBV6-2 or TRBV6-3 to TRBJ2-1; no reliable D call. The length of the CDR3 is 15 residues. The V gene's germline CDR1 is MNHEY and CDR2 SVGEGT. The V end was cut by 5 bases, the J end by 0 bases, with 11 bases between. The CDR3 DNA sequence: TGTGCCAGCAGTGAGCAGAGCAGCTCCTACAATGAGCAGTTCTTC. The encoded protein is CASSEQSSSYNEQFF.

This chain's CDR3 is CASRDSLAGGLNEQFF. CDR3 bases: TGTGCCAGCAGAGACTCACTAGCGGGGGGGCTCAATGAGCAGTTCTTC. V gene TRBV2 combines with J gene TRBJ2-1, with 13 bases fitting TRBD2. The CDR3 is 16 residues long. CDR1 and CDR2 (germline): SNHLY, FYNNEI. V shed 6 bases and J 6 bases; nucleotides not matched to a gene: 8.

The count of this clonotype is one. The chain joins TRBV13 to TRBJ2-2; D gene ambiguous. The germline V gene encodes CDR1 PRHDT and CDR2 FYEKMQ (reference sequence). The V and J ends lost 2 bases and 2 bases respectively, with 6 bases between them. The CDR3 is 14 amino acids. CDR3 region: CASSLRGNTGELFF. CDR3 coding DNA: TGTGCCAGCAGCTTACGAGGTAACACCGGGGAGCTGTTTTTT.

The CDR3 bases are TGTGCCAGCAGCTCTGGACAGTCTAAAGGGGAGACCCAGTACTTC. Protein sequence: CASSSGQSKGETQYF. The J gene is TRBJ2-5, the V gene TRBV11-2, with D perhaps matching TRBD1 (6 bases). CDR1 and CDR2 (germline): SGHAT, FQNNGV. The CDR3 contains 15 residues. Trimming took off 4 bases at V and 5 bases at J, with 17 bases between the two ends.

This clonotype came up a few times. The chain links TRBV6-1 to TRBJ1-1; possibly TRBD1 for D (5 bases). This CDR3 has 15 amino acids. Germline V lookup: CDR1 MNHNS, CDR2 SASEGT. V gave up 6 bases and J gave up 5 bases, with 19 bases separating them. This chain's CDR3 is CASRDRRRGDTEAFF. CDR3 DNA: TGTGCCAGCAGGGATAGGCGAAGGGGTGATACTGAAGCTTTCTTT.

This rearrangement joins TRBV15 to TRBJ2-3; 7 nucleotides agree with TRBD1. There are 15 residues in the CDR3. With 0 bases clipped from V and 4 bases from J, the junction kept 4 bases outside the gene matches. From germline, CDR1 is LNHNV and CDR2 YYDKDF (reference sequence). The CDR3 spells CATSRERGHPDTQYF. DNA for the CDR3: TGTGCCACCAGCAGAGAGAGGGGGCATCCAGATACGCAGTATTTT.

This clonotype has at least ten counts. The rearrangement uses TRBV7-9 and TRBJ1-1; D remains unclear. Per germline, CDR1 SEHNR and CDR2 FQNEAQ (reference sequence). CDR3 length: 11 amino acids. Trimming removed 7 bases at V and 1 base at J, with 4 bases between. DNA of the CDR3: TGTGCCAGCACCAGGAACACTGAAGCTTTCTTT. The encoded protein is CASTRNTEAFF.

The chain couples TRBV6-4 to TRBJ2-1; 9 positions match TRBD2. There are 15 residues in the CDR3. The V and J ends lost 3 bases and 8 bases, in that order; junction bases with no gene match: 8. Germline CDR1 is MRHNA and CDR2 is SNTAGT. The CDR3 protein is CASSEGSGGGDEQFF. The CDR3 DNA is TGTGCCAGCAGTGAGGGTAGCGGGGGCGGAGATGAGCAGTTCTTC.

This clonotype was counted between two and nine times. The V and J genes are TRBV5-1 and TRBJ1-2; no clear D. This CDR3 is 12 amino acids long. The V and J ends lost 2 bases and 8 bases respectively, with 10 bases between them. Germline assignment: CDR1 SGHRS and CDR2 YFSETQ. In DNA, the CDR3 is TGCGCCAGCAGCTTTCCGGGCCCAGGCTACACCTTC. It encodes CASSFPGPGYTF.

The chain has TRBV21-1 and TRBJ2-7; the table's D call, TRBD2, has no DNA check behind it. TRBV21-1 is a pseudogene. There are 17 residues in the CDR3. This CDR3 reads CASSKEVYSGSLYEQYF. The CDR3 DNA reads as TGTGCCAGCAGCAAAGAGGTATACAGCGGGAGTCTTTACGAGCAGTACTTC.

V is TRBV4-3 and J is TRBJ2-3; D remains unclear. The CDR3 extends over 15 amino acids. The V gene's germline CDR1 is LGHNA and CDR2 YSLEER. Trimming removed 1 base from V and 2 bases from J, with 10 bases in between. The CDR3 nucleotides read TGCGCCAGCAGCCAAGTTGGGCGGTCCACAGATACGCAGTATTTT. This encodes CASSQVGRSTDTQYF.

This clonotype was seen a handful of times. The chain employs TRBV29-1 and TRBJ2-2, with D possibly called TRBD1 or TRBD2 (5 bases each). V was shortened by 1 base and J by 2 bases, with 17 bases between the two germline ends. Germline assignment: CDR1 SQVTM and CDR2 ANQGSEA. The CDR3 covers 17 residues. In DNA form, the CDR3 reads TGCAGCGTTGAAGGGGAGAGGGACCGTTACAACACCGGGGAGCTGTTTTTT. Residues: CSVEGERDRYNTGELFF.

This clonotype was counted between two and nine times. The rearrangement links TRBV7-2 to TRBJ2-2; D gene unclear. Germline CDR1 is SGHTA and CDR2 is FQGNSA. V was pared by 3 bases and J by 2 bases, with 13 bases between. This CDR3 contains 16 residues. The CDR3 DNA is TGTGCCAGCAGCTTTAAGGTTAACAGAAACACCGGGGAGCTGTTTTTT. Translation: CASSFKVNRNTGELFF. Full variable domain (missing parts from reference TRBV7-2 and TRBJ2-2): GAGVSQSPSNKVTEKGKDVELRCDPISGHTALYWYRQSLGQGLEFLIYFQGNSAPDKSGLPSDRFSAERTGGSVSTLTIQRTQQEDSAVYLCASSFKVNRNTGELFFGEGSRLTVL.